This T cell receptor beta chain was observed in a study of cytomegalovirus exposure and HLA in healthy donors. Study-wide results and limits: With further analysis later on, most CMV-associated TCR beta chains appeared HLA-restricted. Researchers reported in a later analysis that a missense DCLRE1C variant was tied to TCR beta V- and J-gene trimming. More clonal expansion characterized HLA-associated TCR beta chains than equally common others in a later analysis.

Germline loops: CDR1 SNHLY, CDR2 FYNNEI. The CDR3 covers 14 residues. Trimming cost V 6 bases and J 3 bases; bases outside gene matches: 3. A multiplex PCR was run with 60 Vbeta primers and 13 Jbeta primers. TCRdb's copy holds only in-frame clones and misses some; the assay was immunoSEQ multiplex PCR. The table shows nearly 65,000 clones, with approximately 71% occurring only once. Comments on this clone: Its antigen is undetermined.

The sequenced sample was PBMCs. This chain uses TRBV2 with TRBJ1-5; TRBD1 agrees at 9 bases. This sequence was found in a man in his fifties in good health and CMV-seronegative. The DNA for the CDR3 is TGTGCCAGCAGGTGGACAGGGGTCAATCAGCCCCAGCATTTT. This translates into CASRWTGVNQPQHF.